A single sample is the source of the 17 T cell receptor beta chains below, sequenced in a study of regulatory T cells in long-lasting Graves disease. Arm-PCR of CDR3 regions with iRepertoire HTBI primers generated TCR beta libraries. TCRdb re-called the multiplex PCR reads with MiXCR, one entry per CDR3 protein. This table holds some 560,000 distinct CDR3 sequences, 15% to 20% found once. Indicated time point: newly diagnosed GD, antithyroid drugs for less than 3 months. RNA isolated from PBMCs was used to make the TCR library. Another study also made use of these data, one on T cells in Graves' hyperthyroidism and ophthalmopathy.

Sequenced here: peripheral blood mononuclear cells (PBMCs), sampled at new diagnosis, from a patient treated with antithyroid drugs. The receptor source for this set is a woman aged 35-65 years with Graves disease.

The V and J genes are TRBV29-1 and TRBJ2-7, with D unclear. The CDR3 is 11 residues long. V shed 6 bases and J shed 3 bases, with 9 bases lying between them. Germline values: CDR1 SQVTM, CDR2 ANQGSEA. CDR3 sequence: CSVSAGYEQYF. The CDR3 DNA reads as TGCAGCGTCTCGGCAGGCTACGAGCAGTACTTC.

At least ten counts were recorded for this clonotype. V gene TRBV2 combines with J gene TRBJ2-2; D not resolved. Germline V gives CDR1 SNHLY, CDR2 FYNNEI. The CDR3 covers 13 residues. With 4 bases removed from V and 3 bases from J, the gap between germline ends came to 6 bases. CDR3 in DNA: TGTGCCAGCAGTGTTGTAGACACCGGGGAGCTGTTTTTT. It specifies CASSVVDTGELFF.

This clonotype was picked up a small number of times. The rearrangement uses TRBV9 and TRBJ2-5; no clear D. Between the trimmed V and J ends, which lost 4 bases and 5 bases, there was a span of 15 bases. The germline V gene encodes CDR1 SGDLS and CDR2 YYNGEE. The CDR3 extends over 14 amino acids. The CDR3 DNA reads TGTGCCAGCAGCACCGTAGAAGTCTCCGAGACCCAGTACTTC. It encodes CASSTVEVSETQYF.

This clonotype was seen ten or more times. The rearrangement uses TRBV5-1 and TRBJ1-1; TRBD1 might be the D (6 bases). Trimming pared 4 bases from V and 4 bases from J, leaving 17 bases between. The CDR3 has 15 residues. CDR1 is SGHRS, CDR2 YFSETQ, per germline. This CDR3 is CASSRGPGASTEAFF. The DNA for the CDR3 is TGCGCCAGCAGCCGAGGACCAGGGGCTAGCACTGAAGCTTTCTTT.

The genes are TRBV24-1 and TRBJ2-5; D uncertain. The germline V gene encodes CDR1 KGHDR and CDR2 SFDVKD. V gave up 1 base and J gave up 4 bases, with 3 bases separating them. The CDR3 is 12 amino acids. As DNA, the CDR3 is TGTGCCACCAGTGATTTAACAGAGACCCAGTACTTC. This gives the protein CATSDLTETQYF.

The V and J genes are TRBV4-1 and TRBJ2-1; D is uncertain. Germline values: CDR1 MGHRA, CDR2 YSYEKL. Trimming left V 2 bases short and J 2 bases short, with 16 bases between. The CDR3 is 17 residues long. For the CDR3, the DNA is TGCGCCAGCAGCCAAACGACCAAGTGGGGAACCTACAATGAGCAGTTCTTC. Protein product: CASSQTTKWGTYNEQFF.

This clonotype was found a few times. This sequence joins TRBV6-1 and TRBJ1-6; D remains ambiguous. The CDR3 contains 12 residues. Germline assignment: CDR1 MNHNS and CDR2 SASEGT. The V gene lost 5 bases and the J gene lost 9 bases, with 8 bases spanning the gap. The CDR3 loop is CASSTPPSPLHF. The CDR3 DNA is TGTGCCAGCAGTACCCCCCCTTCACCCCTCCACTTT.

This clonotype occurred many times. The chain has TRBV20-1 and TRBJ1-1, with D possibly matching TRBD1 (6 bases). Deletions cut 6 bases from V and 4 bases from J, with 12 bases between. The CDR3 length is 12 residues. CDR1 and CDR2 (germline): DFQATT, SNEGSKA (reference sequence). In DNA, the CDR3 is TGCAGTGCGGCGGGGGGGCCCACTGAAGCTTTCTTT. Translating it yields CSAAGGPTEAFF.

The chain joins TRBV30 to TRBJ2-2; D gene ambiguous. There are 16 residues in the CDR3. Germline V CDR1 and CDR2: GTSNPN, SVGIG (reference sequence). The V and J ends lost 4 bases and 0 bases respectively, with 15 bases between them. The CDR3 DNA reads as TGTGCCTGGAATGGAAAGAGGCAGACGAACACCGGGGAGCTGTTTTTT. It encodes CAWNGKRQTNTGELFF.

This clonotype was picked up many times. The gene calls are TRBV3-1 and TRBJ2-7, with D possibly matching TRBD2 (7 bases). Between the trimmed V and J ends, which lost 5 bases and 0 bases, there was a span of 26 bases. From germline, CDR1 is LGHDT and CDR2 YNNKEL (reference sequence). The CDR3 has 19 amino acids. The CDR3: CASSISSGAGAHSSYEQYF. CDR3 DNA sequence: TGTGCCAGCAGCATCTCCTCGGGGGCGGGGGCCCATAGCTCCTACGAGCAGTACTTC.

This clonotype was seen many times. The genes are TRBV5-1 and TRBJ2-7; 7 nucleotides agree with TRBD1. J was trimmed by 5 bases and V by 0 bases; bases with no gene match: 8. CDR3 length equals 15 residues. In germline, CDR1 is SGHRS, CDR2 YFSETQ. For the CDR3, the DNA is TGCGCCAGCAGCTTGGAAGGGGGCGCGATTAACGAGCAGTACTTC. Its translation: CASSLEGGAINEQYF.

The gene calls are TRBV5-4 and TRBJ2-1; 13 positions match TRBD2. V trimming: 4 bases; J trimming: 0 bases; junction bases outside the gene matches: 7. The germline V gene encodes CDR1 SGHNT and CDR2 YYREEE (reference sequence). The CDR3 consists of 18 residues. CDR3 DNA sequence: TGTGCCAGCAGCCCCCGGACTAGCGGGGGACCCTCCTACAATGAGCAGTTCTTC. Protein product: CASSPRTSGGPSYNEQFF.

The J gene is TRBJ2-1, the V gene TRBV20-1; D ambiguous. The CDR3 runs 12 residues. CDR1 is DFQATT, CDR2 SNEGSKA, per germline (reference sequence). Trimming pared 4 bases from V and 5 bases from J, leaving 9 bases between. The CDR3 bases are TGCAGTGCTAAAGGCCCGGACAATGAGCAGTTCTTC. As protein: CSAKGPDNEQFF.

V and J are TRBV7-9 and TRBJ1-5; D is ambiguous. Trimming cost V 1 base and J 6 bases, with 7 bases left between them. Germline-derived CDR1 and CDR2 are SEHNR and FQNEAQ (reference sequence). This CDR3 spans 13 amino acids. DNA of the CDR3: TGTGCCAGCAGCTTAGACTCCCCTCAGCCCCAGCATTTT. Translation: CASSLDSPQPQHF.

The chain carries TRBV7-9 and TRBJ2-1; 12 nucleotides match TRBD2. Germline trimming cut 4 bases from V and 3 bases from J; bases unmatched to any gene: 13. The CDR3 is made up of 19 amino acids. Looked up from germline, CDR1 is SEHNR and CDR2 is FQNEAQ (reference sequence). CDR3 in amino acids: CASSSSRVLAGGNYNEQFF. The CDR3 bases are TGTGCCAGCAGCTCCTCCCGAGTACTAGCGGGGGGTAACTACAATGAGCAGTTCTTC.

A few counts support this clonotype. This chain links TRBV6-1 with TRBJ1-1; D is unclear. CDR3 length: 15 amino acids. Trimming removed 8 bases from V and 4 bases from J, with 20 bases in between. Germline V CDR1 and CDR2: MNHNS, SASEGT. For the CDR3, the DNA is TGTGCCAGCGAGGCCCCGCAATTTTCCGGCACTGAAGCTTTCTTT. Protein: CASEAPQFSGTEAFF.

In regard to this clonotype: Its ends do not fully match the called genes, so a read error is possible. The chain combines TRBV29-1 with TRBJ2-1; TRBD1 matches at 8 bases. The CDR3 contains 17 residues. From germline, CDR1 is SQVTM and CDR2 ANQGSEA. The CDR3 DNA follows: TGCAGCGTCCTTGGCGGGCTCGGACAGGGCTCCTACAATGAGCAGTCCTTC. Translating it yields CSVLGGLGQGSYNEQSF.